Listed below are T cell receptor beta chains from one sample, sequenced in a study of blood T cell repertoires in COVID-19. Assay used: immunoSEQ multiplex PCR; TCRdb lists only in-frame clones, some missing. The table shows approximately 170,000 clones, with 90% occurring only once. Sequenced input: peripheral blood. The receptors come from a man in his 60s with active or convalescent COVID-19. Both conserved end residues are part of each CDR3. D genes are given only for firm matches. Clone size is shown for a subset of rows, as once, few, many or a class of expanded clone.

V: TRBV5-1; D: TRBD1; J: TRBJ2-4; size: .; DNA: TGCGCCAGCAGTCGAGAGCTGCAGGGGGCAGGCAAAAACATTCAGTACTTC; CDR3: CASSRELQGAGKNIQYF
V: TRBV19; D: TRBD1; J: TRBJ1-1; size: .; DNA: TGTGCCAGTAGTGTTGATACAGGGGCCTACATGAACACTGAAGCTTTCTTT; CDR3: CASSVDTGAYMNTEAFF
V: TRBV12-5; D: TRBD1; J: TRBJ2-2; size: .; DNA: TGTGCTAGTGGTCTTAATCCGGGACAGATAAACACCGGGGAGCTGTTTTTT; CDR3: CASGLNPGQINTGELFF
V: TRBV7-8; D: .; J: TRBJ1-1; size: .; DNA: TGTGCCAGCAGCTTAGTCCAGGGGAACACTGAAGCTTTCTTT; CDR3: CASSLVQGNTEAFF
V: TRBV19; D: TRBD1; J: TRBJ2-6; size: .; DNA: TGTGCCAGTAGTATAAAGACAGGGTATTGGGGGGCCAACGTCCTGACTTTC; CDR3: CASSIKTGYWGANVLTF
V: TRBV7-2; D: .; J: TRBJ2-2; size: .; DNA: TGTGCCAGCAGCCGAGAAACCGGGGAGCTGTTTTTT; CDR3: CASSRETGELFF
V: TRBV11-2; D: TRBD1; J: TRBJ2-5; size: .; DNA: TGTGCCAGCACCGTGGGACAGGGTCAAGAGACCCAGTACTTC; CDR3: CASTVGQGQETQYF
V: TRBV10-2; D: TRBD1; J: TRBJ2-2; size: once; DNA: TGCGCCAGCAGTGAGCAGGGGGCGTGGACCGGGGAGCTGTTTTTT; CDR3: CASSEQGAWTGELFF
V: TRBV7-9; D: TRBD2; J: TRBJ2-1; size: .; DNA: TGTGCCAGCGCGGCTAGCGGGGGGACTCCCCTCTTC; CDR3: CASAASGGTPLF
V: TRBV5-6; D: .; J: TRBJ1-6; size: .; DNA: TGTGCCAGCAGCTTGAGACGGAGTCCGAGCTCCTATAATTCACCCCTCCACTTT; CDR3: CASSLRRSPSSYNSPLHF
V: TRBV5-1; D: .; J: TRBJ1-2; size: .; DNA: TGCGCCAGCCACCTCCTACCTAACCTTAACTATGGCTACACCTTC; CDR3: CASHLLPNLNYGYTF
V: TRBV2; D: .; J: TRBJ1-3; size: few; DNA: TGTGCCAGCAGGCCCTGGGGCTGGGAAGGGAGGGACACCATATATTTT; CDR3: CASRPWGWEGRDTIYF
V: TRBV7-8; D: TRBD1; J: TRBJ1-5; size: few; DNA: TGTGCCAGCAGCGTAGACAGGGGGCCCTCCAATCAGCCCCAGCATTTT; CDR3: CASSVDRGPSNQPQHF
V: TRBV9; D: TRBD2; J: TRBJ2-7; size: .; DNA: TGTGCCAGCAGCGTAGTAGATAGCGGGAGTGGGGAGCAGTACTTC; CDR3: CASSVVDSGSGEQYF
V: TRBV2; D: .; J: TRBJ2-1; size: .; DNA: TGTGCCAGCAGTGCCCCAACCGTGGGCCTCTTGATGCTCAATGAGCAGTTCTTC; CDR3: CASSAPTVGLLMLNEQFF
V: TRBV2; D: TRBD2; J: TRBJ2-2; size: once; DNA: TGTGCCAGCAGTGAAAGACTAGCGGGGGCCGGGGAGCTGTTTTTT; CDR3: CASSERLAGAGELFF
V: TRBV5-4; D: .; J: TRBJ2-5; size: .; DNA: TGTGCCAGCAGCTTGGGGACGGAAAGAGGGCGTGTAGGGGAGACCCAGTACTTC; CDR3: CASSLGTERGRVGETQYF
V: TRBV5-4; D: TRBD1; J: TRBJ1-2; size: .; DNA: TGTGCCAGCAGCTCCCGGGACAGGGGGCAGGGGAACTATGGCTACACCTTC; CDR3: CASSSRDRGQGNYGYTF
V: TRBV27; D: TRBD2; J: TRBJ2-2; size: .; DNA: TGTGCCAGCAGTCGATTTAGCGGGAGTGACACCGGGGAGCTGTTTTTT; CDR3: CASSRFSGSDTGELFF
V: TRBV6-5; D: TRBD2; J: TRBJ2-7; size: .; DNA: TGTGCCAGCAGTTACGAAGGTCTAGCGGCCTACGAGCAGTACTTC; CDR3: CASSYEGLAAYEQYF
V: TRBV10-3; D: TRBD1; J: TRBJ1-5; size: .; DNA: TGTGCCATCAGTCCGGGACAGGGGATCAATCAGCCCCAGCATTTT; CDR3: CAISPGQGINQPQHF
V: TRBV18; D: TRBD1; J: TRBJ1-1; size: .; DNA: TGTGCCAGCTCATTTCGACAGGGGGCAGGGACTGAAGCTTTCTTT; CDR3: CASSFRQGAGTEAFF
V: TRBV9; D: .; J: TRBJ1-6; size: .; DNA: TGTGCCAGCGGGGCCTGGAATTCACCCCTCCACTTT; CDR3: CASGAWNSPLHF
V: TRBV5-1; D: TRBD1; J: TRBJ1-6; size: .; DNA: TGCGCCAGCAGCCCGACAGGGGTTTTGGGGGGGGATTCACCCCTCCACTTT; CDR3: CASSPTGVLGGDSPLHF
V: TRBV5-1; D: .; J: TRBJ1-2; size: few; DNA: TGCGCCAGCAGCTCTGACGAAGACAGGAGAAATGGCTACACCTTC; CDR3: CASSSDEDRRNGYTF
V: TRBV19; D: TRBD2; J: TRBJ2-2; size: .; DNA: TGTGCCAGTAGTATCGGGACTAGCGGGAGGGCCTTGTCGACCGGGGAGCTGTTTTTT; CDR3: CASSIGTSGRALSTGELFF
V: TRBV11-2; D: TRBD1; J: TRBJ2-5; size: .; DNA: TGTGCCAGCAGCTTAGTGACCAGGGGGGAGACCCAGTACTTC; CDR3: CASSLVTRGETQYF
V: TRBV7-9; D: TRBD1; J: TRBJ1-4; size: .; DNA: TGTGCCAGCACAGGGGGAGGGCCCGAAAAACTGTTTTTT; CDR3: CASTGGGPEKLFF
V: TRBV5-1; D: TRBD1; J: TRBJ2-1; size: .; DNA: TGCGCCAGCAGCTGGGGAACCTCGACAGGGATACTCTACTATGAGCAGTTCTTC; CDR3: CASSWGTSTGILYYEQFF
V: TRBV15; D: .; J: TRBJ2-7; size: .; DNA: TGTGCCACCAGCAGAGGTTCGGGGATTGGTTACGAGCAGTACTTC; CDR3: CATSRGSGIGYEQYF
V: TRBV5-1; D: TRBD1; J: TRBJ1-2; size: .; DNA: TGCGCCAGCAGGGGGGACAGAAACTATGGCTACACCTTC; CDR3: CASRGDRNYGYTF
V: TRBV3-1/TRBV3-2; D: .; J: TRBJ1-5; size: .; DNA: TGTGCCAGCAGCCAAGCCGGCAATCAGCCCCAGCATTTT; CDR3: CASSQAGNQPQHF
V: TRBV4-2; D: .; J: TRBJ2-2; size: .; DNA: TGTGCCAGCAGCCAAGAAATCCGGCGGGGTCCCGGGGAGCTGTTTTTT; CDR3: CASSQEIRRGPGELFF
V: TRBV24-1; D: .; J: TRBJ2-3; size: .; DNA: TGTGCCACCAGTGATTTAGAGCTACGCTCAGATACGCAGTATTTT; CDR3: CATSDLELRSDTQYF
V: TRBV18; D: TRBD1; J: TRBJ1-3; size: .; DNA: TGTGCCAGCTCCCCAGGCCGGACAGGAGGCTCTGGAAACACCATATATTTT; CDR3: CASSPGRTGGSGNTIYF
V: TRBV7-8; D: .; J: TRBJ1-3; size: .; DNA: TGTGCCAGCAGCTTAGCAGGGGGTGGTGGAAACACCATATATTTT; CDR3: CASSLAGGGGNTIYF